This T cell receptor beta chain was sequenced in a study of blood T cell repertoires in COVID-19. Study details: The United States, Italy and Spain were the sources of the acute and convalescent COVID-19 samples.

The germline CDR1 and CDR2 sequences are ENHRY and SYGVKD. This CDR3 contains 12 residues. With 9 bases removed from V and 0 bases from J, the gap between germline ends came to 9 bases. As concerns this clone: Other DNA sequences in this sample translate to the same CDR3.

Original methodology: Nucleated cell number was recorded as an estimate derived from reference gene primer amplification. The table came from immunoSEQ multiplex PCR; TCRdb's copy has only in-frame clones and leaves some out. V and J calls and clone size follow that table, whereas D and trimming were derived from the DNA. The sample records 150,000 to 160,000 clones, 80% to 90% being singletons. The J gene is TRBJ2-7, the V gene TRBV10-3; D possibly corresponds to TRBD1 (6 bases). Sequenced input: peripheral blood. This clonotype originated in a woman in her seventies with acute or convalescent COVID-19. The DNA of the CDR3 is TGTGCCATATCGGACAGCTCCTACGAGCAGTACTTC. Residues: CAISDSSYEQYF.